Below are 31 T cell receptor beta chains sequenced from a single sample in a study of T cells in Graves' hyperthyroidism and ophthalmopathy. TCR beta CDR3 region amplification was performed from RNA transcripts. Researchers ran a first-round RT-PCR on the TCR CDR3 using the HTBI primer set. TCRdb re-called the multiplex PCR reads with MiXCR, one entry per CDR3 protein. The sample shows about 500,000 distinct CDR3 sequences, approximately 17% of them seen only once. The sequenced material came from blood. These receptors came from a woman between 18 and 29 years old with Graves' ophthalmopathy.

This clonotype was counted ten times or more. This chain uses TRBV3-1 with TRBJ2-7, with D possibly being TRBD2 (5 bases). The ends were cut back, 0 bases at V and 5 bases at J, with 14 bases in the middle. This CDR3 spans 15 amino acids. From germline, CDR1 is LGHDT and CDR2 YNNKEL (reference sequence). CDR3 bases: TGTGCCAGCAGCCAAGATCCGAATAGCGTTGACGAGCAGTACTTC. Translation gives CASSQDPNSVDEQYF.

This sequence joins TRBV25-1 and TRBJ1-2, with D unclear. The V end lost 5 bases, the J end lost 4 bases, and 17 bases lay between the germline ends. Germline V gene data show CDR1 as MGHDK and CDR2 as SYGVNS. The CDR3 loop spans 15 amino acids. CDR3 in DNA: TGTGCCAGCAGTCCACTCCTGGGAGGGCTCTATGGCTACACCTTC. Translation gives CASSPLLGGLYGYTF.

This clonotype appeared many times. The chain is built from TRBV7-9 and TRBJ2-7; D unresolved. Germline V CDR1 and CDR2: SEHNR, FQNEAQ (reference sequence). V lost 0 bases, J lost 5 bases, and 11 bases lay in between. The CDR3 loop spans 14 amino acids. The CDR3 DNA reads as TGTGCCAGCAGCTTAGCAGGGTATCTCCACGAGCAGTACTTC. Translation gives CASSLAGYLHEQYF.

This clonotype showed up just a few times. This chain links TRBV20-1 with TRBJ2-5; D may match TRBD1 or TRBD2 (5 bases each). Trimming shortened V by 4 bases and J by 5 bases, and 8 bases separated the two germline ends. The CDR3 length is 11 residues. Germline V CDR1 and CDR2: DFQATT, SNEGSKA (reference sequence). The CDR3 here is CSAKRGETQYF. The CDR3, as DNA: TGCAGTGCTAAGAGGGGCGAGACCCAGTACTTC.

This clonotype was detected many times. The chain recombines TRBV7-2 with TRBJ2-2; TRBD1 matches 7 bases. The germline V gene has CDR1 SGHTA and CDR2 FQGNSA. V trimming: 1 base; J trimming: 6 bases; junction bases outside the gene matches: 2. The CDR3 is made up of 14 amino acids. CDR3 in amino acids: CASSLEQGSGELFF. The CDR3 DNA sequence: TGTGCCAGCAGCTTAGAACAGGGGTCCGGGGAGCTGTTTTTT.

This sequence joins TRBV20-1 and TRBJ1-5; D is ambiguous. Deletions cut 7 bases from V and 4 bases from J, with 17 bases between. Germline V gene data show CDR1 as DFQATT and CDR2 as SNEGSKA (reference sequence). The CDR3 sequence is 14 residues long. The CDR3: CSVRTGTLNQPQHF. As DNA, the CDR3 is TGCAGTGTTCGGACCGGCACTCTTAATCAGCCCCAGCATTTT.

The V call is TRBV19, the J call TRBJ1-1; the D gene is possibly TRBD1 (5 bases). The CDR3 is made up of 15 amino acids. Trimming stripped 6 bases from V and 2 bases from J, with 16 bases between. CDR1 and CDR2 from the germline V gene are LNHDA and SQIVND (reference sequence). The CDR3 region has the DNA TGTGCCAGTAGGGTGGAGCGGGACCTTAACACTGAAGCTTTCTTT. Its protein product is CASRVERDLNTEAFF.

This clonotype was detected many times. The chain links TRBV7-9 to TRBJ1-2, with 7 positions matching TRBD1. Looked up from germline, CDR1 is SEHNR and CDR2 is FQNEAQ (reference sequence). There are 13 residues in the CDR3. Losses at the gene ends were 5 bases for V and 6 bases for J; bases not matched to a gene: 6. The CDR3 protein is CASSPRQGNGYTF. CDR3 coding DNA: TGTGCCAGCAGCCCAAGACAGGGCAATGGCTACACCTTC.

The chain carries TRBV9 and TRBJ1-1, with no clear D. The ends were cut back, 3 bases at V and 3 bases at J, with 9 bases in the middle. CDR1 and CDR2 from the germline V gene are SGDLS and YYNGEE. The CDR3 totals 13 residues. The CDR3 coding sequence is TGTGCCAGCAGCGCAGACGGGTACACTGAAGCTTTCTTT. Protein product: CASSADGYTEAFF.

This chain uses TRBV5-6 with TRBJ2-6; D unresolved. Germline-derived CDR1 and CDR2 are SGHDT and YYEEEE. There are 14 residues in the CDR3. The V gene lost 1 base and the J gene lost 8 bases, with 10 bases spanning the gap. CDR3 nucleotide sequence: TGTGCCAGCAGCTTGAGCCCCCAGACCAACGTCCTGACTTTC. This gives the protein CASSLSPQTNVLTF.

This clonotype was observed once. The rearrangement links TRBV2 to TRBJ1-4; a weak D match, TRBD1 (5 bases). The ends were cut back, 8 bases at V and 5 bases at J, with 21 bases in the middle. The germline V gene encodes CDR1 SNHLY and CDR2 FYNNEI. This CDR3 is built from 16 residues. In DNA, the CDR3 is TGTGCCAGCGCTGAGTCAGGACGGGGGTGGAATGAAAAACTGTTTTTT. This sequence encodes CASAESGRGWNEKLFF.

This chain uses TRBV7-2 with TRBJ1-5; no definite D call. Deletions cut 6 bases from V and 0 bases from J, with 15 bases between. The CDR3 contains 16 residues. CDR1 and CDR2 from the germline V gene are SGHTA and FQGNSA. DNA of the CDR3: TGTGCCAGCAGTTGGGTGGCGGAGATTAGCAATCAGCCCCAGCATTTT. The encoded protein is CASSWVAEISNQPQHF.

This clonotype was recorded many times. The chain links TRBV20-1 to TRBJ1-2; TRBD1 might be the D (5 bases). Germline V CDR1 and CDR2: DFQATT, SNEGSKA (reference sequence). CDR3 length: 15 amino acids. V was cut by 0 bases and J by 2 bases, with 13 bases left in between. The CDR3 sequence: CSARDPHRPNYGYTF. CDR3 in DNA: TGCAGTGCTAGAGATCCTCACAGGCCCAACTATGGCTACACCTTC.

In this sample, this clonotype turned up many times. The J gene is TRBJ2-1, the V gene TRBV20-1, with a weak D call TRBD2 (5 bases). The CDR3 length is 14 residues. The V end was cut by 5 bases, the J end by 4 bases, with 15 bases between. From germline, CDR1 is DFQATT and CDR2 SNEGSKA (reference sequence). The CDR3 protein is CSAVLAQSYNEQFF. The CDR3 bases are TGCAGTGCTGTCCTAGCACAATCATACAATGAGCAGTTCTTC.

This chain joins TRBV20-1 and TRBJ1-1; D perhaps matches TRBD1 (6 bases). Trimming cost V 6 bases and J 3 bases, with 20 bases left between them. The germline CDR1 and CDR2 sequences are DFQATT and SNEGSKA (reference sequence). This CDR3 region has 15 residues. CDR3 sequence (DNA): TGCAGTGCGCAGAGTGGGGGGGCGGTGGACACTGAAGCTTTCTTT. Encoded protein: CSAQSGGAVDTEAFF.

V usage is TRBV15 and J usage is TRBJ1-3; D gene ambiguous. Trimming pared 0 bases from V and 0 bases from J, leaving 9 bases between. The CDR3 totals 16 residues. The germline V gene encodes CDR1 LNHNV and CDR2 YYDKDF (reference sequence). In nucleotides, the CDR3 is TGTGCCACCAGCAGAGATCCAACAGCCTCTGGAAACACCATATATTTT. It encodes CATSRDPTASGNTIYF. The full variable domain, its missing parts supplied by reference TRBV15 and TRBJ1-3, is DAMVIQNPRYQVTQFGKPVTLSCSQTLNHNVMYWYQQKSSQAPKLLFHYYDKDFNNEADTPDNFQSRRPNTSFCFLDIRSPGLGDTAMYLCATSRDPTASGNTIYFGEGSWLTVV.

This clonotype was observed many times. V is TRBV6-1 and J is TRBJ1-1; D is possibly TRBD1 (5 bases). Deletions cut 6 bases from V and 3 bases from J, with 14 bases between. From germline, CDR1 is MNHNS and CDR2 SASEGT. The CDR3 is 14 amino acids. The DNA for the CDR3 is TGTGCCAGCAGATCCGGGGGACGCGACACTGAAGCTTTCTTT. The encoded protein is CASRSGGRDTEAFF.

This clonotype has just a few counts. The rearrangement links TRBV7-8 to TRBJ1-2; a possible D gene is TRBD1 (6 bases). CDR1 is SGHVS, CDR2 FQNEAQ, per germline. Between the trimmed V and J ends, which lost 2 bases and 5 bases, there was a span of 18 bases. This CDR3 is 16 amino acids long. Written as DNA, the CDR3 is TGTGCCAGCAGCTTATATGGGCAGGGGCAAGGGTATGGCTACACCTTC. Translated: CASSLYGQGQGYGYTF.

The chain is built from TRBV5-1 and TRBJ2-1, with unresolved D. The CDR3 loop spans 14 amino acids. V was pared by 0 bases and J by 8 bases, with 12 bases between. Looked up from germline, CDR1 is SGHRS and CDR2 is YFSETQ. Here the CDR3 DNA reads TGCGCCAGCAGCTTGGCGGCCGGGTTGGATGAGCAGTTCTTC. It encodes CASSLAAGLDEQFF.

Here the CDR3 reads CASGNGGEAFF. The CDR3 DNA is TGTGCCAGCGGAAACGGGGGTGAAGCTTTCTTT. The chain couples TRBV6-2 or TRBV6-3 to TRBJ1-1, with D perhaps matching TRBD1 (5 bases). Trimming removed 8 bases from V and 7 bases from J, with 11 bases in between. Germline-derived CDR1 and CDR2 are MNHEY and SVGEGT. This CDR3 spans 11 amino acids.

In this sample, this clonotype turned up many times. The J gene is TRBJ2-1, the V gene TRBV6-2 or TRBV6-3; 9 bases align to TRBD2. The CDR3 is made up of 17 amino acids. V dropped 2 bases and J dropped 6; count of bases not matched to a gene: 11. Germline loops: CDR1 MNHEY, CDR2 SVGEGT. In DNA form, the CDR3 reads TGTGCCAGCAGTTACACAGCCGGGACTAGCTCTTCCAATGAGCAGTTCTTC. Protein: CASSYTAGTSSSNEQFF.

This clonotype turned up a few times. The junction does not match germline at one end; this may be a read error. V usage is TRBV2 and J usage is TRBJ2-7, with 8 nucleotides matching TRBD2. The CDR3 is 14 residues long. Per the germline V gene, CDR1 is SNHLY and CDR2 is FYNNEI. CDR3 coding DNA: TGTGCCAGCACTCCTAGCGGGCCTTTCTACGAGCGGTACTTC. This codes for CASTPSGPFYERYF.

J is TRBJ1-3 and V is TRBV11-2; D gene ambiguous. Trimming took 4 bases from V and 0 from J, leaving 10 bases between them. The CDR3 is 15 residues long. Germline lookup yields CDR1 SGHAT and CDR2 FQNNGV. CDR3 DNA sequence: TGTGCCAGCAGCTCCAAGGCTCACTCTGGAAACACCATATATTTT. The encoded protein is CASSSKAHSGNTIYF.

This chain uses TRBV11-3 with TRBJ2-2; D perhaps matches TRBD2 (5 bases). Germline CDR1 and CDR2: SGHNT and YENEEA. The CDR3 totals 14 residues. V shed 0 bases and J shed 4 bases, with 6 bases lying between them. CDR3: CASSLEGVTGELFF. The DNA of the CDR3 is TGTGCCAGCAGCTTAGAGGGAGTCACCGGGGAGCTGTTTTTT.

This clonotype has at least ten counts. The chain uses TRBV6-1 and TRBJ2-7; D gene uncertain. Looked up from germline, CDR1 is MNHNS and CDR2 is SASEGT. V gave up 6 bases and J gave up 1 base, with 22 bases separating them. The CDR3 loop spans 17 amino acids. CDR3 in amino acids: CASSPLTGPRPSYEQYF. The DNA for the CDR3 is TGTGCCAGCAGCCCACTAACGGGTCCCCGTCCATCCTACGAGCAGTACTTC.

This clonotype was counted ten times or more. In DNA, the CDR3 is TGCAGTGCTAGTGATAGGGACAGGGACTACGAGCAGTACTTC. Translated: CSASDRDRDYEQYF. The chain has TRBV20-1 and TRBJ2-7; 9 positions agree with TRBD1. The CDR3 extends over 14 amino acids. The V and J ends lost 3 bases and 3 bases, in that order; junction bases with no gene match: 6. The V gene's germline CDR1 is DFQATT and CDR2 SNEGSKA (reference sequence).

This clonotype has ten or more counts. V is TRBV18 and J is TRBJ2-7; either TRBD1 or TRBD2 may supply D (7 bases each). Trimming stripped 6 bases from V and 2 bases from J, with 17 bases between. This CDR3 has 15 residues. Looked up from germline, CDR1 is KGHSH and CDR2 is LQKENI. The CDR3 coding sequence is TGTGCCAGCTCCCCCTGGGAGGGGGCAACCTACGAGCAGTACTTC. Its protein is CASSPWEGATYEQYF.

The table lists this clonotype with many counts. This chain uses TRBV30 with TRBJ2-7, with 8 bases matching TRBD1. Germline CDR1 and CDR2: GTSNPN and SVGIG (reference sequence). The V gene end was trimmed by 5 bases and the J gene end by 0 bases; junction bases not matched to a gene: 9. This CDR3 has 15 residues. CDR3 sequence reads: CAWGAGQGSSYEQYF. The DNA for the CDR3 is TGTGCCTGGGGTGCCGGACAGGGAAGCTCCTACGAGCAGTACTTC.

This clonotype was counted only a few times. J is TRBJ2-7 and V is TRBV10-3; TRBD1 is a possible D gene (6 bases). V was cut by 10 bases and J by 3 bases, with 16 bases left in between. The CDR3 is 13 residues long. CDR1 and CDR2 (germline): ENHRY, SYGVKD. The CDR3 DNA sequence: TGTGCCACCGTACAGGGAACGGACTACGAGCAGTACTTC. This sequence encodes CATVQGTDYEQYF.

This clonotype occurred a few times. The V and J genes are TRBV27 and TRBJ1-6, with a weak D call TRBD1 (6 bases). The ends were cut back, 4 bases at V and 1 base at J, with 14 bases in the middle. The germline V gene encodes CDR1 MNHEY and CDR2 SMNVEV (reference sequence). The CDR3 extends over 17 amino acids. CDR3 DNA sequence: TGTGCCAGCAGTTACCTTCCAGGGGAATCCTATAATTCACCCCTCCACTTT. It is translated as CASSYLPGESYNSPLHF.

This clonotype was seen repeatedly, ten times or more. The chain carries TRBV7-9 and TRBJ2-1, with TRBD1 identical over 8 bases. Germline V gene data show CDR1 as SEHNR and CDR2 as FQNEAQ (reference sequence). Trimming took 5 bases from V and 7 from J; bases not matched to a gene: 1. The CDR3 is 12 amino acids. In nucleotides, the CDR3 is TGTGCCAGCAGCGACAGGGGAAATGAGCAGTTCTTC. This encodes CASSDRGNEQFF.